One and the same sample provided the 24 T cell receptor beta chains below, sequenced in a study of T cell repertoires in cytomegalovirus infection. Via MiXCR, TCRdb re-called the reads, giving one row per CDR3 protein. The sample lists roughly 600,000 distinct CDR3 sequences, approximately 24% occurring once. Sequences were obtained from CD8+ T cells from PBMCs. The receptors here all came from a human donor in good health (CMV status not recorded). Some clones in this sample may be carry-over from other donors' samples.

In its sample, this clonotype was seen once. The rearrangement uses TRBV12-5 and TRBJ1-1, with a weak D call TRBD1 (6 bases). Germline V gene lookup returns CDR1 LGHNT and CDR2 FRNRAP. CDR3 length: 14 amino acids. The V gene lost 3 bases and the J gene lost 3 bases, with 11 bases spanning the gap. The CDR3 nucleotides are TGTGCTAGTGGTTTCTTACCAGGGGACACTGAAGCTTTCTTT. Translation gives CASGFLPGDTEAFF.

This clonotype occurred a few times. This chain connects TRBV7-9 to TRBJ2-1; TRBD2 agrees at 7 bases. J was trimmed by 10 bases and V by 5 bases; bases with no gene match: 5. The CDR3 extends over 12 amino acids. CDR1 and CDR2 from the germline V gene are SEHNR and FQNEAQ (reference sequence). The CDR3 coding sequence is TGTGCCAGCAGCCGTACCGGGAGGGAGCAGTTCTTC. This encodes CASSRTGREQFF.

This clonotype was counted a few times. The V gene is TRBV5-1, the J gene TRBJ2-3; D call uncertain. The CDR3 extends over 14 amino acids. With 2 bases removed from V and 2 bases from J, the gap between germline ends came to 9 bases. The germline V gene encodes CDR1 SGHRS and CDR2 YFSETQ. CDR3: CASSFRDFTDTQYF. The CDR3 nucleotides are TGCGCCAGCAGCTTTAGGGATTTCACAGATACGCAGTATTTT.

This clonotype has ten or more counts. The chain's CDR3 is CASLSLQRATDTQYF. The CDR3 DNA sequence: TGTGCCAGTCTCTCCCTTCAGAGGGCCACAGATACGCAGTATTTT. The chain links TRBV28 to TRBJ2-3, with TRBD2 as a possible D gene (5 bases). Trimming took 9 bases from V and 2 from J, leaving 18 bases between them. Germline V lookup: CDR1 MDHEN, CDR2 SYDVKM. The CDR3 contains 15 residues. The full variable domain, completed using reference TRBV28 and TRBJ2-3, is DVKVTQSSRYLVKRTGEKVFLECVQDMDHENMFWYRQDPGLGLRLIYFSYDVKMKEKGDIPEGYSVSREKKERFSLILESASTNQTSMYLCASLSLQRATDTQYFGPGTRLTVL.

The chain is built from TRBV10-3 and TRBJ1-2, with TRBD1 identical over 11 bases. The germline V gene encodes CDR1 ENHRY and CDR2 SYGVKD. The CDR3 has 14 residues. The ends lost 6 bases at V and 8 bases at J; junction bases unmatched: 8. The CDR3 protein is CAISRDRGALGYTF. The CDR3 DNA sequence: TGTGCCATCAGCCGGGACAGGGGGGCCCTCGGCTACACCTTC.

The chain employs TRBV14 and TRBJ2-7; D is uncertain. The CDR3 is 14 residues long. The germline gives CDR1 SGHDN, CDR2 FVKESK. V dropped 4 bases and J dropped 0 bases, with 10 bases sitting between them. The CDR3 loop is CASSPQTGSYEQYF. In DNA form, the CDR3 reads TGTGCCAGCAGCCCCCAGACGGGCTCCTACGAGCAGTACTTC.

This clonotype came up a few times. This sequence joins TRBV25-1 and TRBJ1-1, with D hard to call. V shed 4 bases and J shed 13 bases, with 10 bases lying between them. This CDR3 is built from 10 residues. CDR1 is MGHDK and CDR2 is SYGVNS in the germline V gene. The CDR3 region is CASSALGFFF. The CDR3 DNA follows: TGTGCCAGCAGTGCCCTCGGGTTTTTCTTT.

This clonotype was seen ten or more times. The chain is built from TRBV7-8 and TRBJ1-1; D unclear. This CDR3 region has 11 residues. In germline, CDR1 is SGHVS, CDR2 FQNEAQ. V was cut by 8 bases and J by 6 bases, with 10 bases left in between. The chain's CDR3 is CASRIASEAFF. The CDR3 coding sequence is TGTGCCAGCCGAATTGCGTCTGAAGCTTTCTTT.

The rearrangement joins TRBV19 to TRBJ2-7; D is undetermined. V was trimmed by 8 bases and J by 0 bases, leaving 14 bases between them. CDR3 length: 14 residues. Germline CDR1 reads LNHDA; CDR2 reads SQIVND (reference sequence). The CDR3 sequence is CASGVSTSSYEQYF. The CDR3 region has the DNA TGTGCCAGTGGGGTCTCCACCAGCTCCTACGAGCAGTACTTC.

In the case of this clonotype: At one end the junction does not follow the germline gene, possibly because of a read error. The V call is TRBV6-5, the J call TRBJ2-5; TRBD1 agrees at 9 bases. The length of the CDR3 is 15 residues. Per the germline V gene, CDR1 is MNHEY and CDR2 is SVGAGI. CDR3 in DNA: TGTGTCAGCAGAGCAACAGGGGGCGATGGGGAGACCCAGTACTTC. Amino acids: CVSRATGGDGETQYF.

In its sample, this clonotype was seen a few times. The J gene is TRBJ1-2, the V gene TRBV29-1; tentatively, D is TRBD1 (5 bases). Germline V gene sequence: CDR1 SQVTM, CDR2 ANQGSEA. Deletions cut 7 bases from V and 0 bases from J, with 12 bases between. This CDR3 is 13 amino acids long. Written as DNA, the CDR3 is TGCAGCGCCCCGGGGACCACTAACTATGGCTACACCTTC. This translates into CSAPGTTNYGYTF.

This clonotype was observed a few times. V usage is TRBV29-1 and J usage is TRBJ2-2; either TRBD1 or TRBD2 may fit D (5 bases each). The CDR3 runs to 18 residues. V was pared by 0 bases and J by 4 bases, with 21 bases between. The germline V gene has CDR1 SQVTM and CDR2 ANQGSEA. The CDR3 loop reads CSVEDEPHVWGTTGELFF. CDR3 coding DNA: TGCAGCGTTGAAGACGAACCCCACGTATGGGGGACCACCGGGGAGCTGTTTTTT.

Only a few counts were recorded for this clonotype. This rearrangement joins TRBV9 to TRBJ1-3; D gene unclear. Germline V gene sequence: CDR1 SGDLS, CDR2 YYNGEE. This CDR3 is built from 13 residues. V was cut by 6 bases and J by 2 bases, with 9 bases left in between. CDR3 region: CASKGRPGNTIYF. As DNA, the CDR3 is TGTGCCAGCAAAGGCCGCCCTGGAAACACCATATATTTT.

The chain combines TRBV5-6 with TRBJ1-1; 12 positions agree with TRBD1. J was trimmed by 0 bases and V by 0 bases; bases with no gene match: 6. The length of the CDR3 is 18 residues. Germline CDR1 SGHDT, CDR2 YYEEEE. The CDR3 loop reads CASSLGDRGPGMNTEAFF. Written as DNA, the CDR3 is TGTGCCAGCAGCTTGGGGGACAGGGGGCCGGGTATGAACACTGAAGCTTTCTTT.

The gene calls are TRBV20-1 and TRBJ1-5, with D unresolved. The CDR3 consists of 15 residues. The germline CDR1 and CDR2 sequences are DFQATT and SNEGSKA (reference sequence). V shed 0 bases and J shed 6 bases, with 15 bases lying between them. CDR3 residues: CSARDARVRVQPQHF. The CDR3 nucleotides are TGCAGTGCTAGAGATGCGAGGGTGAGGGTTCAGCCCCAGCATTTT.

This clonotype has only a few counts. DNA of the CDR3: TGTGCCAGCATTTCAGCCGGCCAAGAGACCCAGTACTTC. Protein sequence: CASISAGQETQYF. V usage is TRBV6-2 or TRBV6-3 and J usage is TRBJ2-5; D uncertain. Germline assignment: CDR1 MNHEY and CDR2 SVGEGT. V was clipped by 7 bases and J by 1 base, with 10 bases between them. The CDR3 has 13 amino acids.

V and J are TRBV29-1 and TRBJ2-5; D may correspond to TRBD1 or TRBD2 (5 bases each). Trimming left V 8 bases short and J 9 bases short, with 19 bases between. There are 12 residues in the CDR3. The germline CDR1 and CDR2 sequences are SQVTM and ANQGSEA. The CDR3 loop reads CSMPGTAMAQYF. DNA for the CDR3: TGCAGCATGCCCGGGACCGCCATGGCCCAGTACTTC.

The rearrangement joins TRBV5-1 to TRBJ1-2; 12 bases agree with TRBD1. CDR1 is SGHRS, CDR2 YFSETQ, per germline. The ends lost 4 bases at V and 8 bases at J; junction bases unmatched: 9. The CDR3 is 15 amino acids. The CDR3 reads CASSAPGQGAQGYTF. CDR3 in DNA: TGCGCCAGCAGCGCACCGGGACAGGGGGCGCAGGGCTACACCTTC. Combining the CDR3 with reference TRBV5-1 and TRBJ1-2 gives the whole variable domain KAGVTQTPRYLIKTRGQQVTLSCSPISGHRSVSWYQQTPGQGLQFLFEYFSETQRNKGNFPGRFSGRQFSNSRSEMNVSTLELGDSALYLCASSAPGQGAQGYTFGSGTRLTVV.

This clonotype was observed a few times. The V gene is TRBV6-2 or TRBV6-3, the J gene TRBJ2-5; either TRBD1 or TRBD2 may supply D (5 bases each). Trimming shortened V by 4 bases and J by 5 bases, and 23 bases separated the two germline ends. The CDR3 runs to 17 residues. Germline V gives CDR1 MNHEY, CDR2 SVGEGT. CDR3 sequence (DNA): TGTGCCAGCAGTTGGAAACCTCTTTCCAGGGACGGGGAGACCCAGTACTTC. Translating it yields CASSWKPLSRDGETQYF.

This clonotype was observed many times. The chain is built from TRBV7-3 and TRBJ2-1; TRBD2 might be the D (6 bases). The CDR3 consists of 16 residues. Germline V gene data show CDR1 as SGHTA and CDR2 as FQGTGA. Trimming stripped 1 base from V and 5 bases from J, with 15 bases between. The CDR3 region is CASSLRPTGLNNEQFF. The CDR3 nucleotides read TGTGCCAGCAGCTTAAGGCCGACGGGACTTAACAATGAGCAGTTCTTC.

This clonotype appeared once. A read error is possible here, since a much larger clone lies one base away. The chain joins TRBV7-2 to TRBJ1-1; D gene uncertain. Trimming removed 5 bases from V and 3 bases from J, with 13 bases in between. This CDR3 is built from 14 residues. Germline-derived CDR1 and CDR2 are SGHTA and FQGNSA. CDR3 bases: TGTGCCAGCAGCGGAAATAACCTGTACACTGAAGCTTTCTTT. It yields the protein CASSGNNLYTEAFF.

A note on this clonotype: This may come from a read error, since a much larger clone is one base off. The gene calls are TRBV28 and TRBJ2-3, with D unclear. The CDR3 is 13 amino acids. Germline V gene data show CDR1 as MDHEN and CDR2 as SYDVKM. The V end lost 3 bases, the J end lost 4 bases, and 8 bases lay between the germline ends. The CDR3 here is CASSFCGSDTQYF. The CDR3 DNA follows: TGTGCCAGCAGTTTTTGTGGATCAGATACGCAGTATTTT.

The V gene is TRBV7-2, the J gene TRBJ1-2, with D possibly matching TRBD1 (5 bases). CDR1 SGHTA and CDR2 FQGNSA come from the germline V gene. V lost 1 base, J lost 1 base, and 16 bases lay in between. This CDR3 is built from 17 residues. The CDR3 bases are TGTGCCAGCAGCTTAGAATGGTCATCAGGGTATAACTATGGCTACACCTTC. Translating gives CASSLEWSSGYNYGYTF.

The genes are TRBV2 and TRBJ2-1; the D call may be TRBD1 or TRBD2 (5 bases each). Germline V lookup: CDR1 SNHLY, CDR2 FYNNEI. The CDR3 has 16 residues. V gave up 1 base and J gave up 2 bases, with 12 bases separating them. The CDR3 spells CASSEGWDAAYNEQFF. The CDR3 nucleotides are TGTGCCAGCAGTGAAGGCTGGGACGCGGCCTACAATGAGCAGTTCTTC.